This T cell receptor beta chain was found in a study of PD-1 blockade in classical Hodgkin lymphoma. Findings of the study overall: Partial responders and progressors had significantly lower baseline TCR diversity. The authors excluded patients who started nivolumab under 1 year after ASCT. There remain no defined causes for the repertoire differences, which possibly reflect disease activity or prior therapy.

The time point here: cycle 4 day 1 (C4D1), after 5 to 7 weeks of nivolumab. All patients experienced relapse after autologous stem cell transplantation, and brentuximab vedotin exposure was variable. A word on this clone: Its antigen is still unknown.

Produced via immunoSEQ multiplex PCR; TCRdb's table is partial and in-frame only. The table has roughly 20,000 clones, over 70% seen once. Sequenced material: peripheral blood mononuclear cells (PBMCs), taken before the fourth cycle of nivolumab. This TCR derives from a human donor with classical Hodgkin lymphoma.

Here the CDR3 DNA reads TGTGCCAGCAGTTACTACGAGCAGTACTTC. Its protein is CASSYYEQYF. V usage is TRBV28 and J usage is TRBJ2-7, with D unclear. The CDR3 has 10 residues. CDR1 is MDHEN, CDR2 SYDVKM, per germline. V dropped 4 bases and J dropped 3 bases, with 1 base sitting between them. The full variable domain, rest sourced from reference TRBV28 and TRBJ2-7, is DVKVTQSSRYLVKRTGEKVFLECVQDMDHENMFWYRQDPGLGLRLIYFSYDVKMKEKGDIPEGYSVSREKKERFSLILESASTNQTSMYLCASSYYEQYFGPGTRLTVT.